These 20 T cell receptor beta chains originate from one sample sequenced in a study of T cell responses to AZD1222 COVID-19 vaccine. Here immunoSEQ multiplex PCR was the method, and the copy in TCRdb shows in-frame clones only, minus some. In the table there are 90,000 to 100,000 clones, roughly nine tenths of which are singletons. The sequencing used peripheral blood, collected on day 0 of AZD1222 vaccination. All receptors come from an adult in good health.

The chain links TRBV11-3 to TRBJ2-3; 9 nucleotides agree with TRBD1. Germline V CDR1 and CDR2: SGHNT, YENEEA. V shed 3 bases, J shed 1 base, and the junction held 8 bases outside the gene matches. The CDR3 is made up of 17 amino acids. The CDR3: CASSFGTGSVRTDTQYF. The CDR3 coding sequence is TGTGCCAGCAGCTTCGGGACAGGGTCAGTTCGCACAGATACGCAGTATTTT.

As DNA, the CDR3 is TGCGCCAGCAGCCAAGAAGGCCGGTCTTCACCCCTCCACTTT. Encoded protein: CASSQEGRSSPLHF. The chain recombines TRBV4-3 with TRBJ1-6; D is undetermined. Trimming removed 0 bases from V and 9 bases from J, with 9 bases in between. The CDR3 has 14 residues. Germline V lookup: CDR1 LGHNA, CDR2 YSLEER.

The chain has TRBV9 and TRBJ2-2; TRBD2 agrees at 8 bases. J gave up 0 bases and V 4 bases, and 5 bases lay outside the gene matches. Germline V gene lookup returns CDR1 SGDLS and CDR2 YYNGEE. CDR3 length: 16 amino acids. CDR3 DNA: TGTGCCAGCAGCATCCTAGCGGGTCCGAACACCGGGGAGCTGTTTTTT. It translates to CASSILAGPNTGELFF.

The chain couples TRBV5-6 to TRBJ2-7, with D uncertain. The CDR3 has 12 residues. Between the trimmed V and J ends, which lost 1 base and 2 bases, there was a span of 4 bases. CDR1 is SGHDT, CDR2 YYEEEE, per germline. CDR3: CASSLLTYEQYF. Written as DNA, the CDR3 is TGTGCCAGCAGCTTGCTGACCTACGAGCAGTACTTC.

This clone was observed once. The V call is TRBV4-3, the J call TRBJ2-7, with D perhaps matching TRBD2 (6 bases). V dropped 1 base and J dropped 3 bases, with 10 bases sitting between them. Germline V gene data show CDR1 as LGHNA and CDR2 as YSLEER. The CDR3 sequence is 14 residues long. The DNA for the CDR3 is TGCGCCAGCAGCCAAGTGAGGAGGGTCTACGAGCAGTACGTC. This codes for CASSQVRRVYEQYV.

V and J are TRBV7-2 and TRBJ2-1; D is undetermined. Germline CDR1 is SGHTA and CDR2 is FQGNSA. The CDR3 has 13 residues. The germline V and J ends were trimmed by 5 bases and 9 bases, with 14 bases remaining between them. The DNA of the CDR3 is TGTGCCAGCAGCACCCCCACCCCCGGTGAGCAGTTCTTC. Amino acid sequence: CASSTPTPGEQFF.

This rearrangement joins TRBV6-5 to TRBJ2-1, with D possibly TRBD2 on 6 matching bases. The CDR3 contains 14 residues. V gave up 8 bases and J gave up 4 bases, with 15 bases separating them. Germline assignment: CDR1 MNHEY and CDR2 SVGAGI. CDR3 sequence: CASYPEGLYNEQFF. The CDR3, as DNA: TGTGCCAGCTACCCGGAGGGCCTTTACAATGAGCAGTTCTTC.

This chain joins TRBV6-2 or TRBV6-3 and TRBJ2-3, with a tentative D call TRBD2 (6 bases). Germline lookup yields CDR1 MNHEY and CDR2 SVGEGT. The V gene lost 2 bases and the J gene lost 7 bases, with 19 bases spanning the gap. This CDR3 has 16 residues. DNA for the CDR3: TGTGCCAGCAGTTACACGACTAGAGCCCCCCACAATACGCAGTATTTT. Protein sequence: CASSYTTRAPHNTQYF.

V gene TRBV27 combines with J gene TRBJ1-5; D perhaps matches TRBD1 (5 bases). The CDR3 is 15 residues long. Germline-derived CDR1 and CDR2 are MNHEY and SMNVEV (reference sequence). Trimming pared 6 bases from V and 0 bases from J, leaving 12 bases between. The CDR3 DNA reads as TGTGCCAGCAGCCTGGGACCGCATAGCAATCAGCCCCAGCATTTT. As protein: CASSLGPHSNQPQHF.

The sample holds one count of this clone. The chain combines TRBV2 with TRBJ1-1; TRBD1 aligns across 9 bases. V shed 6 bases, J shed 10 bases, and the junction held 9 bases outside the gene matches. CDR1 SNHLY and CDR2 FYNNEI come from the germline V gene. This CDR3 contains 13 residues. DNA for the CDR3: TGTGCCAGCAGAGGACAGGGGTGGCTCGTAGCTTTCTTT. It encodes CASRGQGWLVAFF.

V and J are TRBV6-5 and TRBJ1-1, with D unresolved. V gave up 6 bases and J gave up 1 base, with 9 bases separating them. This CDR3 is 13 amino acids long. Germline CDR1 is MNHEY and CDR2 is SVGAGI. The CDR3, as DNA: TGTGCCAGCAGGGTCGCACGGAACACTGAAGCTTTCTTT. It encodes CASRVARNTEAFF.

In this sample, this clone turned up once. The chain is built from TRBV6-6 and TRBJ1-5; TRBD1 is a possible D gene (6 bases). The CDR3 loop spans 15 amino acids. The ends were cut back, 5 bases at V and 2 bases at J, with 13 bases in the middle. Germline values: CDR1 MNHNY, CDR2 SVGAGI (reference sequence). The CDR3 sequence is CASSLQGEGNQPQHF. The CDR3 region has the DNA TGTGCCAGCAGTCTACAGGGAGAGGGCAATCAGCCCCAGCATTTT.

The V gene is TRBV5-4, the J gene TRBJ1-3, with TRBD1 matching over 9 bases. The ends lost 4 bases at V and 4 bases at J; junction bases unmatched: 9. Germline V gene lookup returns CDR1 SGHNT and CDR2 YYREEE (reference sequence). The CDR3 is 16 amino acids. The DNA for the CDR3 is TGTGCCAGCAGCCGGAAACAGGGGGCGTCGGGAAACACCATATATTTT. Its protein product is CASSRKQGASGNTIYF. The whole variable domain, remainder taken from reference TRBV5-4 and TRBJ1-3, is ETGVTQSPTHLIKTRGQQVTLRCSSQSGHNTVSWYQQALGQGPQFIFQYYREEENGRGNFPPRFSGLQFPNYSSELNVNALELDDSALYLCASSRKQGASGNTIYFGEGSWLTVV.

CDR3 region: CASSIRTPSTDTQYF. The DNA for the CDR3 is TGTGCCAGTAGTATTCGGACCCCGAGCACAGATACGCAGTATTTT. This chain links TRBV19 with TRBJ2-3; D unclear. Germline V gene sequence: CDR1 LNHDA, CDR2 SQIVND (reference sequence). CDR3 size: 15 residues. Trimming took 3 bases from V and 0 from J, leaving 10 bases between them. Drawing the rest from reference TRBV19 and TRBJ2-3, the complete variable domain is DGGITQSPKYLFRKEGQNVTLSCEQNLNHDAMYWYRQDPGQGLRLIYYSQIVNDFQKGDIAEGYSVSREKKESFPLTVTSAQKNPTAFYLCASSIRTPSTDTQYFGPGTRLTVL.

The chain couples TRBV13 to TRBJ2-5, with no clear D. This CDR3 is 18 amino acids long. Germline CDR1 and CDR2: PRHDT and FYEKMQ (reference sequence). The V gene lost 2 bases and the J gene lost 3 bases, with 22 bases spanning the gap. This CDR3 is CASSLRVEAALSEETQYF. CDR3 coding DNA: TGTGCCAGCAGCTTAAGGGTCGAGGCAGCCCTTTCAGAAGAGACCCAGTACTTC.

The chain combines TRBV6-4 with TRBJ2-7; D uncertain. The CDR3 length is 17 residues. Trimming removed 5 bases at V and 0 bases at J, with 20 bases between. Germline lookup yields CDR1 MRHNA and CDR2 SNTAGT. The CDR3 sequence is CASSRVQTDEVSYEQYV. The DNA of the CDR3 is TGTGCCAGCAGTCGAGTCCAAACAGACGAAGTCTCCTACGAGCAGTACGTC.

The rearrangement uses TRBV7-3 and TRBJ2-2; D uncertain. Germline-derived CDR1 and CDR2 are SGHTA and FQGTGA. Trimming cost V 2 bases and J 7 bases, with 8 bases left between them. This CDR3 has 13 amino acids. CDR3 residues: CASSLVAFGELFF. CDR3 DNA sequence: TGTGCCAGCAGCTTAGTAGCTTTCGGGGAGCTGTTTTTT.

Note on this clone: This sample also contains other DNA sequences that code for the same CDR3. This chain joins TRBV7-9 and TRBJ1-1; D unclear. This CDR3 is 13 amino acids long. Looked up from germline, CDR1 is SEHNR and CDR2 is FQNEAQ (reference sequence). Trimming left V 4 bases short and J 1 base short, with 7 bases between. The CDR3 reads CASSSGRNTEAFF. For the CDR3, the DNA is TGTGCCAGCAGCTCCGGGAGGAACACTGAAGCTTTCTTT.

This clone appeared a single time. The J gene is TRBJ1-4, the V gene TRBV9, with TRBD1 identical over 9 bases. Germline V gene sequence: CDR1 SGDLS, CDR2 YYNGEE. V was pared by 4 bases and J by 8 bases, with 9 bases of the junction left unmatched. There are 15 residues in the CDR3. CDR3 sequence (DNA): TGTGCCAGCAGCACTCAGACAGGGGGGCGAGAAAAACTGTTTTTT. It yields the protein CASSTQTGGREKLFF.

The chain employs TRBV27 and TRBJ2-3; 7 nucleotides match TRBD2. J gave up 2 bases and V 7 bases, and 15 bases lay outside the gene matches. Germline CDR1 is MNHEY and CDR2 is SMNVEV (reference sequence). The CDR3 is made up of 17 amino acids. This CDR3 reads CASKENSGHRPTDTQYF. CDR3 coding DNA: TGTGCCAGCAAAGAGAATAGCGGGCACCGACCCACAGATACGCAGTATTTT.